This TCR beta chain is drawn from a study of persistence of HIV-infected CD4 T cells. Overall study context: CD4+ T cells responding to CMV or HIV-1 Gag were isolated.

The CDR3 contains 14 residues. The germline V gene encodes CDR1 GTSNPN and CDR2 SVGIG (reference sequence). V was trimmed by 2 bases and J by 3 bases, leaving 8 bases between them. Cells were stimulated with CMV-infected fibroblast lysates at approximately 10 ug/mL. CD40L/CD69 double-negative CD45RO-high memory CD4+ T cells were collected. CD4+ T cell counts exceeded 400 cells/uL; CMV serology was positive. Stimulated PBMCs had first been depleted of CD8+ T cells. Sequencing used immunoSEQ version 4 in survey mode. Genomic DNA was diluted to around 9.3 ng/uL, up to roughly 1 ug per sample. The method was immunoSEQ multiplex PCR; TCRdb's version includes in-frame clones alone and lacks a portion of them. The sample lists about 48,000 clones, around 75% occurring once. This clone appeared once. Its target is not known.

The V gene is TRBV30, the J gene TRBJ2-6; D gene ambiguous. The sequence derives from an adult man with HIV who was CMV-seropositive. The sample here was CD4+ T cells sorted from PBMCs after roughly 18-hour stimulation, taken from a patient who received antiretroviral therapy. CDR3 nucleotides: TGTGCCTGGAGTATTAGATATGGGGCCAACGTCCTGACTTTC. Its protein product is CAWSIRYGANVLTF. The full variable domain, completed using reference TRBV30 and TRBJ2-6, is SQTIHQWPATLVQPVGSPLSLECTVEGTSNPNLYWYRQAAGRGLQLLFYSVGIGQISSEVPQNLSASRPQDRQFILSSKKLLLSDSGFYLCAWSIRYGANVLTFGAGSRLTVL.